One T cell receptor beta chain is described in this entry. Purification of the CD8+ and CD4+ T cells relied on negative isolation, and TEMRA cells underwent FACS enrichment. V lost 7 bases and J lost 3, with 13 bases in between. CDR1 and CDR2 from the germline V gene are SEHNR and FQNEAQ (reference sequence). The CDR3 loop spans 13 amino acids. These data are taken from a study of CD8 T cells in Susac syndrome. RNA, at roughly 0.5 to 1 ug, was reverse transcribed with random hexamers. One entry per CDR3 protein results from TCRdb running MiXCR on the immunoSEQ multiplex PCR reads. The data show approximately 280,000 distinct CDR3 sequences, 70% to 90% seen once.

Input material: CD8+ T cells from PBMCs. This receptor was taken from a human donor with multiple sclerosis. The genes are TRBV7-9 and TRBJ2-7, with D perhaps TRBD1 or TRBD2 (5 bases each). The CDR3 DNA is TGTGCCAGCATCCGGGACGGAGACTACGAGCAGTACTTC. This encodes CASIRDGDYEQYF.